This TCR beta chain was sequenced for a study of T cell changes during pregnancy in multiple sclerosis. Produced via immunoSEQ multiplex PCR; TCRdb's table is partial and in-frame only. The data contain tens of thousands of clones, more than 90% of them seen just once; the ten biggest clones take up 3.7%. The length of the CDR3 is 12 residues. Trimming pared 5 bases from V and 11 bases from J, leaving 15 bases between. The germline gives CDR1 PRHDT, CDR2 FYEKMQ (reference sequence). The TCR sequence derives from a female donor in good health, enrolled as a control in a pregnancy study. This chain joins TRBV13 and TRBJ1-1; D is ambiguous. The sample in question was peripheral blood, obtained after pregnancy. This CDR3 reads CASSPADPGAFF. The CDR3 region has the DNA TGTGCCAGCAGCCCAGCGGACCCCGGGGCTTTCTTT.